This TCR beta chain was observed in a study of blood T cells in healthy people across ages. Each donor gave ten milliliters of peripheral blood. A second 7 to 11 cycle PCR used barcoded and J-beta primers. Every single cDNA molecule received a tag from a template-switch adaptor with 12 random nucleotides. In TCRdb, the 5' RACE reads were re-called with MiXCR into one record per CDR3 protein. The sample has 1,800,000 or so distinct CDR3 sequences, about two fifths seen once. Trimming took off 1 base at V and 5 bases at J, with 8 bases between the two ends. This CDR3 has 13 residues. CDR1 LGHNA and CDR2 YNFKEQ come from the germline V gene.

Specimen: blood. This clonotype was sampled from a human donor in good health. The chain links TRBV4-2 to TRBJ2-5; D is ambiguous. This CDR3 reads CASSQGYKETQYF. In DNA, the CDR3 is TGTGCCAGCAGCCAAGGTTATAAGGAGACCCAGTACTTC.